The source of this T cell receptor beta chain is a study of blood T cells in healthy people across ages. General study results and limits: Correlation between TCR beta diversity and naive T cell percentage was strong. With donor CMV status unknown, expanded clonotype changes were possibly confounded. TCR beta diversity, measured per million T cells, fell in a roughly linear way with age. Underestimates were what the diversity estimates from one million T cells were considered to be.

Next came a second PCR, run for about 6 to 11 cycles, which used a sample-barcoded 5' primer along with a J-beta primer mix. TCRdb used MiXCR to reprocess the 5' RACE reads, holding one entry per CDR3 protein. The table has 1.4 million or so distinct CDR3 sequences, roughly 43% seen once; the top ten hold around 4%. Germline CDR1 and CDR2: MGHRA and YSYEKL. V was clipped by 1 base and J by 8 bases, with 12 bases between them. This CDR3 contains 14 residues. In the case of this clonotype: Antigen unknown.

This sequence was found in a woman aged 18-29 years in good health. V gene TRBV4-1 combines with J gene TRBJ2-1; D possibly corresponds to TRBD2 (5 bases). Sequencing was carried out using blood. CDR3 coding DNA: TGCGCCAGCAGCCAAGGCCCAGAGGAGGATGAGCAGTTCTTC. It encodes CASSQGPEEDEQFF.